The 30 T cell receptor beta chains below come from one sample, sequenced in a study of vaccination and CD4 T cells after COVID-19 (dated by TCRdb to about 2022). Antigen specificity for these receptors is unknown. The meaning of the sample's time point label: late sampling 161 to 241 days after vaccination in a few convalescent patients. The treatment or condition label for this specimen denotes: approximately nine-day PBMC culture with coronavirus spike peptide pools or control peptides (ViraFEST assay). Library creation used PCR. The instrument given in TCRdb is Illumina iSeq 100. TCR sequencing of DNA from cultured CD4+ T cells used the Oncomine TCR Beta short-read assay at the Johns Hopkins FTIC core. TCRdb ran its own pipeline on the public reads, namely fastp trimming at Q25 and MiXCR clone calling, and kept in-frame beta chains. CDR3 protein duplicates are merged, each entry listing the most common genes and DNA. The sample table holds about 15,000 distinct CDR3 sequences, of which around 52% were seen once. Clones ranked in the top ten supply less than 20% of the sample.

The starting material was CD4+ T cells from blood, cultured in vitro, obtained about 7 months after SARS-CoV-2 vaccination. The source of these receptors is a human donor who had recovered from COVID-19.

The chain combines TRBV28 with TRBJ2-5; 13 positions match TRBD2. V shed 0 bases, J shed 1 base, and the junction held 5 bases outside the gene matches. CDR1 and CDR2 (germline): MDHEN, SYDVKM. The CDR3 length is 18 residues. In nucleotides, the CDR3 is TGTGCCAGCAGTTTATGGACTAGCGGGAGGACCCTCCAAGAGACCCAGTACTTC. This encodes CASSLWTSGRTLQETQYF.

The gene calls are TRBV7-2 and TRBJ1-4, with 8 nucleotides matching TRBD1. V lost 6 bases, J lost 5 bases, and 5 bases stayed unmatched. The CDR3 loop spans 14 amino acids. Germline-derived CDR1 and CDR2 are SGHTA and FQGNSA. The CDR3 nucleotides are TGTGCCAGCAGTAATGGACAGGGCAATGAAAAACTGTTTTTT. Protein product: CASSNGQGNEKLFF.

CDR3 sequence reads: CASSFTGSLETQYF. CDR3 nucleotides: TGTGCCAGCAGCTTTACAGGGTCGTTGGAGACCCAGTACTTC. The chain couples TRBV5-4 to TRBJ2-5; tentative D call: TRBD1 (6 bases). The germline V and J ends were trimmed by 2 bases and 5 bases, with 13 bases remaining between them. Germline CDR1 and CDR2: SGHNT and YYREEE (reference sequence). The CDR3 totals 14 residues.

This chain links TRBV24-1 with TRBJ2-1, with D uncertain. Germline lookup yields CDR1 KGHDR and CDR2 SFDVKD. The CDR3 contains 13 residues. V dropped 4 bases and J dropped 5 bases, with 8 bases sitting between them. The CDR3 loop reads CATSEKAHNEQFF. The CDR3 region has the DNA TGTGCCACCAGTGAAAAGGCCCACAATGAGCAGTTCTTC.

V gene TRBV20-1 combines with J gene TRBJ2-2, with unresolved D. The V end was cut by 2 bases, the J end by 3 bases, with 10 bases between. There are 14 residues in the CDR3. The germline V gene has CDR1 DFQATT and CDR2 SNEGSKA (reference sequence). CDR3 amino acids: CSARSAAYTGELFF. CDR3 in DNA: TGCAGTGCTAGATCCGCGGCTTACACCGGGGAGCTGTTTTTT.

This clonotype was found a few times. The CDR3 region is CASSLAGTGDYQPQHF. The CDR3 coding sequence is TGTGCCAGCAGCTTGGCCGGGACAGGGGATTATCAGCCCCAGCATTTT. The chain recombines TRBV5-8 with TRBJ1-5, with TRBD1 matching 10 bases. This CDR3 spans 16 amino acids. J lost 5 bases, V lost 0 bases, and 5 bases had no gene match. Per the germline V gene, CDR1 is SGHTS and CDR2 is YDEGEE. The entire variable domain, with the rest obtained from reference TRBV5-8 and TRBJ1-5, is as follows: EAGVTQSPTHLIKTRGQQATLRCSPISGHTSVYWYQQALGLGLQFLLWYDEGEERNRGNFPPRFSGRQFPNYSSELNVNALELEDSALYLCASSLAGTGDYQPQHFGDGTRLSIL.

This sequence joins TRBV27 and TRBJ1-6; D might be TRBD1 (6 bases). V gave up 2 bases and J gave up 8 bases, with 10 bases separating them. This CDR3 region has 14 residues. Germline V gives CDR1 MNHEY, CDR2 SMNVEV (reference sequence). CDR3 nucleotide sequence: TGTGCCAGCAGTTTAAGTTACAGGGATTCACCCCTCCACTTT. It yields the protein CASSLSYRDSPLHF.

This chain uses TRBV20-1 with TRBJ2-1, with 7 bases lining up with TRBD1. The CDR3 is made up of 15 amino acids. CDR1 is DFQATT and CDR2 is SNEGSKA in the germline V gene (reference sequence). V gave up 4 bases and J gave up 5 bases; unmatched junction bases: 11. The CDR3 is CSAKNNRDSHNEQFF. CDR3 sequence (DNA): TGCAGTGCTAAAAATAACCGGGACAGCCACAATGAGCAGTTCTTC.

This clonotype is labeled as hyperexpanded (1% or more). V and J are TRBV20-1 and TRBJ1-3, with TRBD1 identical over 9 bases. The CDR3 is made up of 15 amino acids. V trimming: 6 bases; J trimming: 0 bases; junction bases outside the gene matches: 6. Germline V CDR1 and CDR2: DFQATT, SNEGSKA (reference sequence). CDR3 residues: CSAVPDRGSGNTIYF. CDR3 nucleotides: TGCAGTGCCGTCCCGGACAGGGGCTCTGGAAACACCATATATTTT.

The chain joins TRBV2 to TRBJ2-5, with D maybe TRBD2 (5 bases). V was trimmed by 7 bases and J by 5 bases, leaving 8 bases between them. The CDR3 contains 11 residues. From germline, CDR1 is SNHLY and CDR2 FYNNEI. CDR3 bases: TGTGCCAGCAAGTCTAGCGAGACCCAGTACTTC. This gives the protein CASKSSETQYF.

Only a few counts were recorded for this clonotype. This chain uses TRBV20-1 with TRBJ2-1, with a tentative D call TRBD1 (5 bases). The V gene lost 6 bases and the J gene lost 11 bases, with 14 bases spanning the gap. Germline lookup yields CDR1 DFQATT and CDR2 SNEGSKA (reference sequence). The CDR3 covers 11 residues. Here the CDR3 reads CSATPTDKQFF. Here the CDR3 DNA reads TGCAGTGCCACTCCGACAGACAAGCAGTTCTTC.

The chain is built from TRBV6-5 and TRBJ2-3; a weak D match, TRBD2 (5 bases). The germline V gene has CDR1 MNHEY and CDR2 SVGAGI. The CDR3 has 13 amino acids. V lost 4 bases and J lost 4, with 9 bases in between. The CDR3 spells CASSSLAADTQYF. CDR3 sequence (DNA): TGTGCCAGCAGTTCGCTAGCAGCAGATACGCAGTATTTT.

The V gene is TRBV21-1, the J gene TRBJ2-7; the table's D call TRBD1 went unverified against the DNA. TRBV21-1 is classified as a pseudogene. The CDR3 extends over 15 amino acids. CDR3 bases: TGTGCCAGCAGCACTGGACAGTTCAGGGGGTACGAGCAGTACTTC. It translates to CASSTGQFRGYEQYF.

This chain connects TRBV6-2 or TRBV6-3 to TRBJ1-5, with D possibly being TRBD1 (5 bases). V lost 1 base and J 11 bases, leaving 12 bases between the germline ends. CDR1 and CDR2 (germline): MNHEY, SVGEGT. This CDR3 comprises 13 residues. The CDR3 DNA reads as TGTGCCAGCAGTTACTTCAGGGAAGGGGCCCAGCATTTT. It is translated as CASSYFREGAQHF.

CDR3 DNA: TGTGCCAGCAGCCCTCGACCAGGGAATATCTATGGCTACACCTTC. The encoded protein is CASSPRPGNIYGYTF. The rearrangement uses TRBV7-6 and TRBJ1-2, with a possible D match to TRBD1 (5 bases). Germline values: CDR1 SGHVS, CDR2 FNYEAQ. Trimming pared 5 bases from V and 4 bases from J, leaving 17 bases between. The length of the CDR3 is 15 residues.

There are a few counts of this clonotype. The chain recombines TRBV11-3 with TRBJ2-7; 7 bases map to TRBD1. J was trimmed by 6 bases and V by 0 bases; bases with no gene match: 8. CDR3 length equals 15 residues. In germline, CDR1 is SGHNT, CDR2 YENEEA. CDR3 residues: CASSLDSTGRSEQYF. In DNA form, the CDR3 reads TGTGCCAGCAGCTTAGACTCGACAGGGCGATCCGAGCAGTACTTC.

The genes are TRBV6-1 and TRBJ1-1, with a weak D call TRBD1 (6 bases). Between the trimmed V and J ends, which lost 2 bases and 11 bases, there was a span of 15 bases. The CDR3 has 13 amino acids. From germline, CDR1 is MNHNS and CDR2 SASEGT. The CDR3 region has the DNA TGTGCCAGCAGTGAACAACAGGGATTTGGGGCTTTCTTT. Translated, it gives CASSEQQGFGAFF.

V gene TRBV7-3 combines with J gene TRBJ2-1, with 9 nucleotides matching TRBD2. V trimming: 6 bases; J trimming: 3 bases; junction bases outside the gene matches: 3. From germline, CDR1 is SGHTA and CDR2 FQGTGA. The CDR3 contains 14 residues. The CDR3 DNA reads TGTGCCAGCAGTGCTAGCGGGAACTACAATGAGCAGTTCTTC. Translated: CASSASGNYNEQFF.

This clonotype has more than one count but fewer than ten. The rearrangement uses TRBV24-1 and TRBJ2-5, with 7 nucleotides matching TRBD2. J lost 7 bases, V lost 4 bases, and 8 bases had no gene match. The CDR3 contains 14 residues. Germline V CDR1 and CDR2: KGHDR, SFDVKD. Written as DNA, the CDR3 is TGTGCCACCAGTGACCCGGGACTAACGGGGACCCAGTACTTC. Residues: CATSDPGLTGTQYF.

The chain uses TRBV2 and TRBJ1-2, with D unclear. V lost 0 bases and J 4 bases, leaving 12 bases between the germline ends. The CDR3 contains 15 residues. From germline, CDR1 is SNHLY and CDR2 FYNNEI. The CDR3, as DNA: TGTGCCAGCAGTGAAGCGGTACGGCCTACCTATGGCTACACCTTC. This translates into CASSEAVRPTYGYTF. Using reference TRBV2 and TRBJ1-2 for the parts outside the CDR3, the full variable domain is EPEVTQTPSHQVTQMGQEVILRCVPISNHLYFYWYRQILGQKVEFLVSFYNNEISEKSEIFDDQFSVERPDGSNFTLKIRSTKLEDSAMYFCASSEAVRPTYGYTFGSGTRLTVV.

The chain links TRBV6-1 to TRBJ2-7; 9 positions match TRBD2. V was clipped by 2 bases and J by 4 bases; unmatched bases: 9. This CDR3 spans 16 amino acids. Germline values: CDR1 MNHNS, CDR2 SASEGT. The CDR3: CASSELAGTSLYEQYF. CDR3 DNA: TGTGCCAGCAGTGAATTGGCCGGGACTAGCCTTTACGAGCAGTACTTC.

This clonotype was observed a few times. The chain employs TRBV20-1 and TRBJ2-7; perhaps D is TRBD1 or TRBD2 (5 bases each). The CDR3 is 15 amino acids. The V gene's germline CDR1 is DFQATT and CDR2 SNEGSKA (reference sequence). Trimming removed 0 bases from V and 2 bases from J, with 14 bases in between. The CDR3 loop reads CSARDSRGWAYEQYF. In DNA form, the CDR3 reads TGCAGTGCTAGAGATAGCCGGGGCTGGGCCTACGAGCAGTACTTC.

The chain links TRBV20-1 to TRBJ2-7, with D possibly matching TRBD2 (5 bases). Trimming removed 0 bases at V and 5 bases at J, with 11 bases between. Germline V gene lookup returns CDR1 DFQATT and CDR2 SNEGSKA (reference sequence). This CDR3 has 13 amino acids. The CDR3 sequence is CSAREGRDNEQYF. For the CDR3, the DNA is TGCAGTGCTAGAGAGGGGAGAGATAACGAGCAGTACTTC.

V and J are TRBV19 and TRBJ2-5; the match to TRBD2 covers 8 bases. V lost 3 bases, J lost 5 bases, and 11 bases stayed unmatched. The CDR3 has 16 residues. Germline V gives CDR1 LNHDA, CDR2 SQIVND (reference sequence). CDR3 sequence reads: CASSMVVGLVGETQYF. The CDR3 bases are TGTGCCAGTAGTATGGTCGTGGGACTAGTCGGTGAGACCCAGTACTTC.

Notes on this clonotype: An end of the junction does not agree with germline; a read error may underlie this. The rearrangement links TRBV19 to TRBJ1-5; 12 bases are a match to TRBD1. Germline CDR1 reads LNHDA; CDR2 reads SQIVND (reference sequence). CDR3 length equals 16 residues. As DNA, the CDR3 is TGTGCCAGTAGTATGTGGGGACAGGGGGCGAATCGGCCCCAGCATTTT. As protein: CASSMWGQGANRPQHF.

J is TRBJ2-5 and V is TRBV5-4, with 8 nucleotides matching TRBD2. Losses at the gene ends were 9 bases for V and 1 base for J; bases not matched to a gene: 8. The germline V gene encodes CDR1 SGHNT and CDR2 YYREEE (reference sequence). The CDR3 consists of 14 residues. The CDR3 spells CATRGGGGQETQYF. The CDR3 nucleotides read TGTGCCACCCGGGGGGGGGGCGGCCAAGAGACCCAGTACTTC.

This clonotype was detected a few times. The CDR3 spells CSARVQPGYNEQFF. CDR3 sequence (DNA): TGCAGTGCTAGAGTCCAGCCCGGGTACAATGAGCAGTTCTTC. The chain combines TRBV20-1 with TRBJ2-1; D not resolved. V dropped 1 base and J dropped 4 bases, with 11 bases sitting between them. This CDR3 contains 14 residues. The V gene's germline CDR1 is DFQATT and CDR2 SNEGSKA (reference sequence).

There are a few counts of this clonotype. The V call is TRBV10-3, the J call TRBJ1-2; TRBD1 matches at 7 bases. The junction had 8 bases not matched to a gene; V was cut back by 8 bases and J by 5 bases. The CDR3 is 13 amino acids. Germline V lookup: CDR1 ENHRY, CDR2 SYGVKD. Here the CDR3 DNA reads TGTGCCATCCGACAGGGTGGCCCTTATGGCTACACCTTC. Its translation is CAIRQGGPYGYTF.

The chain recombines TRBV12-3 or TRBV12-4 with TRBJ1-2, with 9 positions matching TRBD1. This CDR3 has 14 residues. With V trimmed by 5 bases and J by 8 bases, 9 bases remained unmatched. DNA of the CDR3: TGTGCCAGCAGTGGGTCGGGGACAGGGCGCGGCTACACCTTC. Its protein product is CASSGSGTGRGYTF.

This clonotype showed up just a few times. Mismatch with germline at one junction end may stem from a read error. CDR3: CASSLQADTDTQYF. The DNA for the CDR3 is TGTGCTAGCAGCTTACAAGCGGACACAGATACGCAGTATTTT. The chain carries TRBV7-7 and TRBJ2-3; D possibly corresponds to TRBD2 (5 bases). CDR1 SSHAT and CDR2 FNYEAQ come from the germline V gene (reference sequence). This CDR3 spans 14 amino acids.